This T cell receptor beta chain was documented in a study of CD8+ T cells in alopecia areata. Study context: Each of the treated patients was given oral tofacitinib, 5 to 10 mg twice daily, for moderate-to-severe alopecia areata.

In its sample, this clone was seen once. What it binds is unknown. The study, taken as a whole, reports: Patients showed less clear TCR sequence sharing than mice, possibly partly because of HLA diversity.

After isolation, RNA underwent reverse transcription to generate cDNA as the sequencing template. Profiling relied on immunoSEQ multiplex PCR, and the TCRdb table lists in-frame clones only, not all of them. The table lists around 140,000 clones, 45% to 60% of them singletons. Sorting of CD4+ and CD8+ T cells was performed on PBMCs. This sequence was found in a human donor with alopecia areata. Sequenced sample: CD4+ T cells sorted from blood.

The CDR3 coding sequence is TGTGCCAGCAGCGTCGGGAGCACCTCCTACAATGAGCAGTTCTTC. This gives the protein CASSVGSTSYNEQFF. The V gene is TRBV11-2, the J gene TRBJ2-1, with D possibly TRBD2 on 6 matching bases. V lost 5 bases and J lost 0, with 11 bases in between. The CDR3 contains 15 residues. Germline V gives CDR1 SGHAT, CDR2 FQNNGV.